The 2 T cell receptor beta chains below all came from one sample that was sequenced in a study of cytomegalovirus exposure and HLA in healthy donors. It was with 60 Vbeta and 13 Jbeta primers that the PCR ran. This table comes from immunoSEQ multiplex PCR, and its TCRdb copy is limited to in-frame clones, with some not included. Its listing shows 110,000 to 150,000 clones. Specimen: PBMCs. The source is a male donor in good health and CMV-seronegative.

As DNA, the CDR3 is TGTGCCAGCAGTTACTCGGGACAGGGCAGCTACACCATATATTTT. This codes for CASSYSGQGSYTIYF. This chain links TRBV6-5 with TRBJ1-3, with 9 bases that match TRBD1. This CDR3 has 15 amino acids. V dropped 0 bases and J dropped 8; count of bases not matched to a gene: 5. Germline V gene lookup returns CDR1 MNHEY and CDR2 SVGAGI.

The gene calls are TRBV18 and TRBJ2-1; 7 bases map to TRBD2. The trim removed 6 bases at V and 0 bases at J, leaving 5 bases unmatched. The CDR3 length is 15 residues. Germline CDR1 and CDR2: KGHSH and LQKENI. DNA of the CDR3: TGTGCCAGCTCTCAGGGAGGGAGCTCCTACAATGAGCAGTTCTTC. Translation: CASSQGGSSYNEQFF.